One sample yielded the 25 T cell receptor beta chains listed below, sequenced in a study of beta chain features in type 1 diabetes. Study-level findings and limits: Shorter TCRB CDR3s, moderately but significantly so, were found in Type 1 diabetes patients in all four CD4+ subsets.

Antigens of these TCRs are unknown. All of the isolated RNA was reverse transcribed, so expressed TCRB transcripts were sequenced. Using immunoSEQ multiplex PCR, the repertoire was profiled, and TCRdb retains in-frame clones only, with some absent. Seen here are approximately 160,000 clones, around 10% observed once, and the top ten hold under 0.55%. Specimen: central memory CD4+ T cells from blood. These receptors all stem from a man aged 30 to 39 with type 1 diabetes.

This clone was detected only a few times. The gene calls are TRBV19 and TRBJ2-7, with 11 positions matching TRBD2. Germline trimming cut 5 bases from V and 0 bases from J; bases unmatched to any gene: 9. The CDR3 loop spans 17 amino acids. From germline, CDR1 is LNHDA and CDR2 SQIVND (reference sequence). The chain's CDR3 is CASSGASGRTSSYEQYF. The CDR3 DNA reads TGTGCCAGTAGTGGGGCTAGCGGGAGGACCAGCTCCTACGAGCAGTACTTC.

This clone was detected only a few times. This sequence joins TRBV7-6 and TRBJ1-1; TRBD1 aligns across 10 bases. Germline CDR1 and CDR2: SGHVS and FNYEAQ. This CDR3 is built from 15 residues. Trimming cost V 1 base and J 5 bases; bases outside gene matches: 4. This CDR3 is CASSLEGQGWTEAFF. The DNA of the CDR3 is TGTGCCAGCAGCTTAGAGGGACAGGGGTGGACTGAAGCTTTCTTT.

This chain joins TRBV7-2 and TRBJ2-1; 10 bases agree with TRBD2. The CDR3 runs to 14 residues. V was pared by 4 bases and J by 9 bases, with 6 bases of the junction left unmatched. The germline CDR1 and CDR2 sequences are SGHTA and FQGNSA. This chain's CDR3 is CASSSAGGRGEQFF. The CDR3 coding sequence is TGTGCCAGCAGCTCAGCGGGAGGGAGAGGTGAGCAGTTCTTC.

The chain is built from TRBV19 and TRBJ2-7; D possibly corresponds to TRBD1 (6 bases). The CDR3 is 14 amino acids. Trimming left V 3 bases short and J 2 bases short, with 11 bases between. Germline V gene sequence: CDR1 LNHDA, CDR2 SQIVND (reference sequence). CDR3 DNA sequence: TGTGCCAGTAGTATGAGGACAGTCACCTACGAGCAGTACTTC. Residues: CASSMRTVTYEQYF.

Details on this clone: The CDR3 carries no conserved terminal phenylalanine or tryptophan, so it likely arises from a read error. No DNA is shown, since the ends of the CDR3 on it are uncertain; the CDR3 is the one TCRdb lists. The CDR3 protein is CASSFSSADSFYL. The chain recombines TRBV18 with TRBJ2-7; the table's D call of TRBD2 was not tested on the DNA. The germline V gene has CDR1 KGHSH and CDR2 LQKENI. The CDR3 region is 13 residues in length, termini included.

The genes are TRBV7-2 and TRBJ2-5, with TRBD1 matching 9 bases. CDR1 is SGHTA and CDR2 is FQGNSA in the germline V gene. The CDR3 is made up of 17 amino acids. V dropped 4 bases and J dropped 4; count of bases not matched to a gene: 13. The CDR3 DNA follows: TGTGCCAGCAGCTACTCCGCCGGGACAGGGTATCGAGAGACCCAGTACTTC. Protein sequence: CASSYSAGTGYRETQYF. Based on the CDR3 plus reference TRBV7-2 and TRBJ2-5, the full variable domain is GAGVSQSPSNKVTEKGKDVELRCDPISGHTALYWYRQSLGQGLEFLIYFQGNSAPDKSGLPSDRFSAERTGGSVSTLTIQRTQQEDSAVYLCASSYSAGTGYRETQYFGPGTRLLVL.

This clone appeared once. J is TRBJ2-3 and V is TRBV4-3; 7 bases match TRBD2. There are 14 residues in the CDR3. Looked up from germline, CDR1 is LGHNA and CDR2 is YSLEER. V shed 3 bases and J 0 bases; nucleotides not matched to a gene: 0. The CDR3, as DNA: TGCGCCAGCAGCCAGCGGGGGAGCACAGATACGCAGTATTTT. Protein sequence: CASSQRGSTDTQYF.

This clone was found a few times. This chain links TRBV9 with TRBJ1-1; D gene ambiguous. Trimming removed 2 bases from V and 0 bases from J, with 8 bases in between. Germline V gene lookup returns CDR1 SGDLS and CDR2 YYNGEE. The CDR3 sequence is 14 residues long. The CDR3 loop is CASSVGFMNTEAFF. The CDR3, as DNA: TGTGCCAGCAGCGTTGGCTTCATGAACACTGAAGCTTTCTTT.

This chain joins TRBV28 and TRBJ1-5; D gene unclear. From germline, CDR1 is MDHEN and CDR2 SYDVKM. The CDR3 spans 12 residues. V was shortened by 6 bases and J by 6 bases, with 9 bases between the two germline ends. CDR3 sequence: CASRVSTQPQHF. Here the CDR3 DNA reads TGTGCCAGCAGGGTTTCTACTCAGCCCCAGCATTTT. Full variable domain (missing parts from reference TRBV28 and TRBJ1-5): DVKVTQSSRYLVKRTGEKVFLECVQDMDHENMFWYRQDPGLGLRLIYFSYDVKMKEKGDIPEGYSVSREKKERFSLILESASTNQTSMYLCASRVSTQPQHFGDGTRLSIL.

This clone was detected only a few times. The chain joins TRBV4-1 to TRBJ2-7, with D tentatively TRBD2 (5 bases). The germline CDR1 and CDR2 sequences are MGHRA and YSYEKL. There are 13 residues in the CDR3. Trimming cost V 0 bases and J 5 bases, with 8 bases left between them. Here the CDR3 reads CASSQDFGDEQYF. CDR3 coding DNA: TGCGCCAGCAGCCAAGATTTCGGGGACGAGCAGTACTTC.

The V call is TRBV18, the J call TRBJ1-2, with TRBD1 matching 10 bases. Germline values: CDR1 KGHSH, CDR2 LQKENI. The CDR3 sequence is 15 residues long. Losses at the gene ends were 5 bases for V and 6 bases for J; bases not matched to a gene: 9. In DNA form, the CDR3 reads TGTGCCAGCTCAAGAGGGACAGGGGAAGTAGATGGCTACACCTTC. Encoded protein: CASSRGTGEVDGYTF. The full variable domain, its missing parts supplied by reference TRBV18 and TRBJ1-2, is NAGVMQNPRHLVRRRGQEARLRCSPMKGHSHVYWYRQLPEEGLKFMVYLQKENIIDESGMPKERFSAEFPKEGPSILRIQQVVRGDSAAYFCASSRGTGEVDGYTFGSGTRLTVV.

The CDR3 DNA sequence: TGTGCCAGCAGCGCTAGCGGGAGATCCTACGAGCAGTACTTC. Translated, it gives CASSASGRSYEQYF. V gene TRBV2 combines with J gene TRBJ2-7; 10 nucleotides agree with TRBD2. V gave up 6 bases and J gave up 1 base; unmatched junction bases: 3. Looked up from germline, CDR1 is SNHLY and CDR2 is FYNNEI. The CDR3 loop spans 14 amino acids. Variable domain in full (rest from reference TRBV2 and TRBJ2-7): EPEVTQTPSHQVTQMGQEVILRCVPISNHLYFYWYRQILGQKVEFLVSFYNNEISEKSEIFDDQFSVERPDGSNFTLKIRSTKLEDSAMYFCASSASGRSYEQYFGPGTRLTVT.

In this sample, this clone turned up a few times. This chain connects TRBV7-3 to TRBJ2-3; D not resolved. Germline assignment: CDR1 SGHTA and CDR2 FQGTGA. Trimming pared 2 bases from V and 0 bases from J, leaving 6 bases between. CDR3 length: 14 residues. The CDR3 protein is CASSLHSSTDTQYF. CDR3 nucleotide sequence: TGTGCCAGCAGCTTACACAGTAGCACAGATACGCAGTATTTT. The complete variable domain, with remaining parts taken from reference TRBV7-3 and TRBJ2-3, reads GAGVSQTPSNKVTEKGKYVELRCDPISGHTALYWYRQSLGQGPEFLIYFQGTGAADDSGLPNDRFFAVRPEGSVSTLKIQRTERGDSAVYLCASSLHSSTDTQYFGPGTRLTVL.

There are a few counts of this clone. This sequence joins TRBV6-1 and TRBJ1-2, with D perhaps TRBD1 (5 bases). Between the trimmed V and J ends, which lost 6 bases and 3 bases, there was a span of 8 bases. Germline CDR1 MNHNS, CDR2 SASEGT. This CDR3 has 12 residues. The CDR3: CASSQGYYGYTF. CDR3 DNA sequence: TGTGCCAGCAGCCAGGGTTACTATGGCTACACCTTC.

This clone was found a few times. The chain carries TRBV11-2 and TRBJ2-1, with 9 bases that match TRBD2. The germline V gene encodes CDR1 SGHAT and CDR2 FQNNGV. This CDR3 region has 16 residues. J gave up 9 bases and V 4 bases, and 13 bases lay outside the gene matches. DNA for the CDR3: TGTGCCAGCAGCTCTACCGGGACTAGCTGGTGGGGTGAGCAGTTCTTC. Protein sequence: CASSSTGTSWWGEQFF.

V is TRBV5-4 and J is TRBJ2-2; 9 bases are a match to TRBD2. Losses at the gene ends were 0 bases for V and 7 bases for J; bases not matched to a gene: 4. The CDR3 is made up of 15 amino acids. Germline values: CDR1 SGHNT, CDR2 YYREEE (reference sequence). CDR3 region: CASSLASGTVGELFF. CDR3 sequence (DNA): TGTGCCAGCAGCTTGGCTAGCGGGACTGTCGGGGAGCTGTTTTTT.

A few counts support this clone. The chain carries TRBV7-9 and TRBJ1-4; no firm D call. Trimming left V 3 bases short and J 3 bases short, with 8 bases between. This CDR3 is 14 amino acids long. Germline CDR1 SEHNR, CDR2 FQNEAQ (reference sequence). The DNA of the CDR3 is TGTGCCAGCAGCTTTAGCACCGCTAATGAAAAACTGTTTTTT. Translating it yields CASSFSTANEKLFF.

J is TRBJ2-2 and V is TRBV6-5, with a tentative D call TRBD2 (5 bases). The germline V gene has CDR1 MNHEY and CDR2 SVGAGI. Trimming shortened V by 5 bases and J by 3 bases, and 13 bases separated the two germline ends. This CDR3 contains 15 residues. CDR3 DNA: TGTGCCAGCAGTACCCAGCCGGACTACACCGGGGAGCTGTTTTTT. Translation: CASSTQPDYTGELFF.

Only a few counts were recorded for this clone. The chain links TRBV5-1 to TRBJ2-1, with 9 bases identical to TRBD1. With 3 bases clipped from V and 2 bases from J, the junction kept 15 bases outside the gene matches. This CDR3 has 19 amino acids. Per the germline V gene, CDR1 is SGHRS and CDR2 is YFSETQ. The CDR3: CASSWGQGRGSGTYNEQFF. The CDR3 nucleotides are TGCGCCAGCAGCTGGGGACAGGGACGCGGTAGCGGAACCTACAATGAGCAGTTCTTC.

This clone was detected a few times. Written as DNA, the CDR3 is TGCGCCAGCAGCCAAGACAGGGGGCGGGTCGCCGGGGAGCTGTTTTTT. It yields the protein CASSQDRGRVAGELFF. The chain joins TRBV4-3 to TRBJ2-2; 8 nucleotides line up with TRBD1. Germline CDR1 is LGHNA and CDR2 is YSLEER. CDR3 length: 16 amino acids. The V segment lost 0 bases and the J segment 6 bases; nucleotides outside the gene matches: 6.

This clone was detected a few times. V and J are TRBV25-1 and TRBJ2-7; possibly TRBD1 for D (5 bases). The CDR3 length is 14 residues. The germline V gene has CDR1 MGHDK and CDR2 SYGVNS. The germline V and J ends were trimmed by 5 bases and 2 bases, with 13 bases remaining between them. CDR3: CASSKTGHTYEQYF. Here the CDR3 DNA reads TGTGCCAGCAGTAAAACTGGACACACCTACGAGCAGTACTTC.

The CDR3 DNA is TGTGCCAGCAGTTACGGGGTCTACGAGCAGTACTTC. Its translation is CASSYGVYEQYF. The chain links TRBV28 to TRBJ2-7, with D perhaps matching TRBD2 (5 bases). This CDR3 spans 12 amino acids. V lost 4 bases to trimming and J lost 3 bases, with 7 bases between them. Germline CDR1 and CDR2: MDHEN and SYDVKM.

In DNA, the CDR3 is TGTGCCAGCAGTGTCTGGGCGAACACTGAAGCTTTCTTT. Its protein is CASSVWANTEAFF. This rearrangement joins TRBV2 to TRBJ1-1; D ambiguous. CDR3 size: 13 residues. Germline V gives CDR1 SNHLY, CDR2 FYNNEI. V was cut by 4 bases and J by 1 base, with 7 bases left in between.

This clone was observed a handful of times. The rearrangement links TRBV2 to TRBJ2-7; D unclear. V lost 5 bases to trimming and J lost 3 bases, with 2 bases between them. The germline CDR1 and CDR2 sequences are SNHLY and FYNNEI. The CDR3 is made up of 10 amino acids. The chain's CDR3 is CASSHYEQYF. CDR3 nucleotide sequence: TGTGCCAGCAGTCACTACGAGCAGTACTTC.

In its sample, this clone was seen a few times. This chain uses TRBV9 with TRBJ2-5, with TRBD1 matching 9 bases. In germline, CDR1 is SGDLS, CDR2 YYNGEE. V was pared by 6 bases and J by 2 bases, with 8 bases of the junction left unmatched. The CDR3 loop spans 15 amino acids. The CDR3: CASNRWGTGQETQYF. CDR3 nucleotides: TGTGCCAGCAACCGTTGGGGGACAGGGCAAGAGACCCAGTACTTC. Drawing the rest from reference TRBV9 and TRBJ2-5, the complete variable domain is DSGVTQTPKHLITATGQRVTLRCSPRSGDLSVYWYQQSLDQGLQFLIQYYNGEERAKGNILERFSAQQFPDLHSELNLSSLELGDSALYFCASNRWGTGQETQYFGPGTRLLVL.